This TCR beta chain was sequenced for a study of blood T cell repertoires in COVID-19. Looking at the study overall: The cDNA or gDNA used as material had been derived from T cells, B-cell-depleted T cells, or PBMCs.

The length of the CDR3 is 15 residues. The V gene end was trimmed by 6 bases and the J gene end by 3 bases; junction bases not matched to a gene: 6. The germline CDR1 and CDR2 sequences are LNHDA and SQIVND (reference sequence). TCRdb keeps only in-frame clones here, not all; method: immunoSEQ multiplex PCR. The sample lists under 75,000 clones, 80% to 85% occurring once. Source material: peripheral blood. The receptor was derived from a woman older than 75 with active or convalescent COVID-19. This chain links TRBV19 with TRBJ1-4; 8 nucleotides line up with TRBD1. In nucleotides, the CDR3 is TGTGCCAGTAGGGCCGGGACAGGCTCTAATGAAAAACTGTTTTTT. Translating gives CASRAGTGSNEKLFF.